What follows is one TCR beta chain and its context. Its specificity is not known. The junction had 7 bases not matched to a gene; V was cut back by 5 bases and J by 4 bases. The CDR3 is 15 residues long. The germline CDR1 and CDR2 sequences are SGHTA and FQGTGA. The primer mix had 60 Vbeta and 13 Jbeta primers. The protocol was immunoSEQ multiplex PCR, while the TCRdb copy is restricted to in-frame clones and leaves out a portion. The data hold 150,000 to 200,000 clones, with over 60% observed a single time. The data originate from a study of cytomegalovirus exposure and HLA in healthy donors. Study conclusions and caveats: Productive rates of about 90% or about 30% were seen for most TCR beta V segments in an earlier analysis. A later analysis associated 15,000 or so TCR beta sequences with HLA alleles at a 0.05 false discovery rate.

This TCR came from a girl aged 10-17 years in good health and CMV-seronegative. This chain uses TRBV7-3 with TRBJ2-5; 10 positions agree with TRBD2. The specimen was PBMCs. CDR3 DNA: TGTGCCAGCAGCCCGACTAGCGGGTCGACAGAGACCCAGTACTTC. It specifies CASSPTSGSTETQYF. The whole variable domain, filled in from reference TRBV7-3 and TRBJ2-5, reads GAGVSQTPSNKVTEKGKYVELRCDPISGHTALYWYRQSLGQGPEFLIYFQGTGAADDSGLPNDRFFAVRPEGSVSTLKIQRTERGDSAVYLCASSPTSGSTETQYFGPGTRLLVL.